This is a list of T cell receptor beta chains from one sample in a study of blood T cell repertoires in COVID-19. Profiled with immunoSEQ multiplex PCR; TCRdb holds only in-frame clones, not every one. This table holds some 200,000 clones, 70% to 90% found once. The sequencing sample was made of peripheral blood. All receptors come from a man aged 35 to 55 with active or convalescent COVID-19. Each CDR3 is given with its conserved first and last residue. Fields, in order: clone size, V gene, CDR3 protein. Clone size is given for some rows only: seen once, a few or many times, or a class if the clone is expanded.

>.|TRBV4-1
CAGKRQGLDTEAFF
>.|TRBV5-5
CASSLVGGGGNQPQHF
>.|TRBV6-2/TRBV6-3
CASSFDLRDIFRADTQYF
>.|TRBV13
CASSLRVGGANYGYTF
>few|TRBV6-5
CASSLSDSRATEAFF
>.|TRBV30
CAWSGQGFFNEQFF
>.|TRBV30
CAWSVTVGGYTF
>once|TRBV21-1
CASSKIFGPQHF
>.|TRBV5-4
CASSLGSGRVDEQFF
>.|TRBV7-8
CASSLGRELGTQYF
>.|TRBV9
CASSVEGEAPGNTIYF
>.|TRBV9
CASSTQGLSYGEQYF
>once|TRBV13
CASSLVRGGNTIYF
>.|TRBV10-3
CAISEGGQPNQPQHF
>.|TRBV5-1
CASSLGTGVTGELFF
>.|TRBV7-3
CASSLTAGFVHEQYF
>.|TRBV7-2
CASSLEAGSSYEQYF
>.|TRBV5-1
CASSLEGRGADTEAFF
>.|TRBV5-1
CASSLAGGGYNEQFF
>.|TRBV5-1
CASSLAGSAPGGHGQYF
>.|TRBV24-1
CATSDSRQGRRNEQFF
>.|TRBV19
CASSPVGQGNQPQHF
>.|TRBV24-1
CATSDYNRGLTSGAFSYNEQFF
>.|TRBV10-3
CAISDPRFGDTQYF
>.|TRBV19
CASSSTGFGYTF
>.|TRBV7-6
CASSSNRFGAGSSYNEQFF
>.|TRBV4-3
CASSQDPQATNYGYTF
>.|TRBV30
CAWSVGGASHEQYF
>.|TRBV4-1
CASSQDSGGATDTQYF
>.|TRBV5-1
CASSLGGLALQETQYF
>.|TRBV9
CASSATGSAGELFF
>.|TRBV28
CATQAQRITDTQYF
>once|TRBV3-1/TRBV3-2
CASSQDGSGSGGAVDEQFF
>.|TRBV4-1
CASSQEANREQFF
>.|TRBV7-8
CASSPVRLSYEQYF
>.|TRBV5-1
CASKDSGGNYGEQYF
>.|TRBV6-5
CASTTWTDNQPQHF
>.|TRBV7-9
CASSPRTSGGYYNEQFF
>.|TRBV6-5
CASSFSPSTEAFF
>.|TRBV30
CAWAKRTGGSEQFF
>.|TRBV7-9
CASSLGRGLTEAFF
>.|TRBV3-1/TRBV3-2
CASSFARGKTEAFF
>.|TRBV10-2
CASMVGTPNSPLHF
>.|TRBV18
CASSGADYYGYTF
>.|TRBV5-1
CASSLEPGQINYGYTF
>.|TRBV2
CASSVQSPYSPLHF
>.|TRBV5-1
CASSSGQLNQPQHF
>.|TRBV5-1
CASSPGVGTEAFF
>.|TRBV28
CASSSAGLAGGANTGELFF